The 16 T cell receptor beta chains below come from one sample, sequenced in a study of blood T cell repertoires in COVID-19. The protocol was immunoSEQ multiplex PCR, while the TCRdb copy is restricted to in-frame clones and leaves out a portion. Of roughly 260,000 clones listed, roughly 82% are singletons. The material sequenced was peripheral blood. The receptors here all came from an elderly woman with active or convalescent COVID-19.

This clone is medium-sized (0.01 to 0.1%). The V call is TRBV7-8, the J call TRBJ2-1; D is undetermined. V was cut by 1 base and J by 8 bases, with 9 bases left in between. Germline loops: CDR1 SGHVS, CDR2 FQNEAQ. This CDR3 spans 13 amino acids. The CDR3 spells CASSLDLRDEQFF. The CDR3, as DNA: TGTGCCAGCAGCTTAGACCTGCGCGATGAGCAGTTCTTC. Looking up the rest from reference TRBV7-8 and TRBJ2-1 gives the full variable domain: GAGVSQSPRYKVAKRGQDVALRCDPISGHVSLFWYQQALGQGPEFLTYFQNEAQLDKSGLPSDRFFAERPEGSVSTLKIQRTQQEDSAVYLCASSLDLRDEQFFGPGTRLTVL.

The CDR3 nucleotides read TGTGCCAGCAGTTACGGGACAGGGCGGACTGAAGCTTTCTTT. Translated, it gives CASSYGTGRTEAFF. The V gene is TRBV6-6, the J gene TRBJ1-1, with 9 bases that match TRBD1. Germline V lookup: CDR1 MNHNY, CDR2 SVGAGI (reference sequence). The CDR3 is 14 amino acids. The trim removed 2 bases at V and 5 bases at J, leaving 3 bases unmatched.

This clone showed up just once. The chain carries TRBV12-3 or TRBV12-4 and TRBJ1-6; maybe TRBD1 (6 bases). Trimming pared 6 bases from V and 11 bases from J, leaving 14 bases between. The length of the CDR3 is 13 residues. CDR3 sequence (DNA): TGTGCCAGCAGCAGGGACATCTTGGCACCCCTCCACTTT. It codes for CASSRDILAPLHF.

The chain joins TRBV19 to TRBJ2-3, with D possibly TRBD1 on 6 matching bases. Trimming shortened V by 7 bases and J by 2 bases, and 19 bases separated the two germline ends. CDR1 is LNHDA, CDR2 SQIVND, per germline (reference sequence). CDR3 size: 16 residues. CDR3 sequence reads: CASNDAWTAYTDTQYF. The CDR3 region has the DNA TGTGCCAGTAATGATGCCTGGACAGCCTACACAGATACGCAGTATTTT.

This clone was observed a single time. This sequence joins TRBV20-1 and TRBJ2-1, with D tentatively TRBD2 (6 bases). The CDR3 runs to 11 residues. Between the trimmed V and J ends, which lost 5 bases and 4 bases, there was a span of 6 bases. CDR1 and CDR2 (germline): DFQATT, SNEGSKA (reference sequence). The CDR3 DNA reads TGCAGTGCTCGGGAGTACAATGAGCAGTTCTTC. Translating it yields CSAREYNEQFF.

The chain has TRBV28 and TRBJ2-2, with D possibly TRBD1 on 5 matching bases. The germline V and J ends were trimmed by 8 bases and 2 bases, with 12 bases remaining between them. CDR1 and CDR2 from the germline V gene are MDHEN and SYDVKM. The CDR3 totals 14 residues. CDR3 bases: TGTGCCAGCCTGGCAGGGTCAAACACCGGGGAGCTGTTTTTT. The encoded protein is CASLAGSNTGELFF. The variable domain in full, completed from reference TRBV28 and TRBJ2-2, reads DVKVTQSSRYLVKRTGEKVFLECVQDMDHENMFWYRQDPGLGLRLIYFSYDVKMKEKGDIPEGYSVSREKKERFSLILESASTNQTSMYLCASLAGSNTGELFFGEGSRLTVL.

The V and J genes are TRBV30 and TRBJ2-1; 11 nucleotides align to TRBD2. Germline V gene lookup returns CDR1 GTSNPN and CDR2 SVGIG (reference sequence). CDR3 length: 15 residues. Trimming removed 0 bases from V and 8 bases from J; junction bases left unmatched: 6. This CDR3 is CAWSVLAGGYDEQFF. CDR3 nucleotide sequence: TGTGCCTGGAGTGTCCTAGCGGGGGGTTACGATGAGCAGTTCTTC.

J is TRBJ2-7 and V is TRBV29-1, with 8 positions matching TRBD2. The V gene's germline CDR1 is SQVTM and CDR2 ANQGSEA. The CDR3 length is 12 residues. After removal of 4 bases from V and 7 bases from J, the junction contained 6 bases not matched to a gene. The CDR3 spells CSVGPGGREQYF. The DNA for the CDR3 is TGCAGCGTTGGGCCGGGAGGGCGAGAGCAGTACTTC.

CDR3 DNA sequence: TGTGCCAGCAGCCGAGGAGGATACGAGCAGTACTTC. Protein sequence: CASSRGGYEQYF. This sequence joins TRBV12-3 or TRBV12-4 and TRBJ2-7; the D gene is possibly TRBD2 (5 bases). The CDR3 has 12 residues. The V gene lost 6 bases and the J gene lost 4 bases, with 10 bases spanning the gap.

The chain couples TRBV28 to TRBJ2-5; 8 bases match TRBD2. Germline lookup yields CDR1 MDHEN and CDR2 SYDVKM. V shed 8 bases, J shed 5 bases, and the junction held 13 bases outside the gene matches. This CDR3 comprises 15 residues. CDR3 protein: CASRRSAGGWETQYF. CDR3 coding DNA: TGTGCCAGCCGTCGGTCCGCGGGGGGCTGGGAGACCCAGTACTTC.

V usage is TRBV3-1 (or the pseudogene TRBV3-2) and J usage is TRBJ2-1; the D gene is possibly TRBD1 (5 bases). Trimming removed 4 bases from V and 10 bases from J, with 8 bases in between. The germline V gene has CDR1 LGHDT and CDR2 YNNKEL (reference sequence). This CDR3 contains 11 residues. In nucleotides, the CDR3 is TGTGCCAGCAGCCCAGGGTTGGAGCAGTTCTTC. Translating gives CASSPGLEQFF.

This clone appeared once. The chain links TRBV19 to TRBJ2-7, with 7 nucleotides matching TRBD1. Germline assignment: CDR1 LNHDA and CDR2 SQIVND (reference sequence). V lost 5 bases and J lost 3; bases outside the gene matches: 13. This CDR3 is 16 amino acids long. CDR3 sequence reads: CASSHHPGQHYYEQYF. The CDR3 DNA follows: TGTGCCAGTAGTCATCATCCGGGACAGCATTACTACGAGCAGTACTTC.

The genes are TRBV5-1 and TRBJ2-5; D is unclear. The CDR3 runs to 14 residues. Germline V gene sequence: CDR1 SGHRS, CDR2 YFSETQ. V was pared by 0 bases and J by 5 bases, with 11 bases between. For the CDR3, the DNA is TGCGCCAGCAGCTTGGCGGCAGGTTTGGAGACCCAGTACTTC. It yields the protein CASSLAAGLETQYF.

The gene calls are TRBV2 and TRBJ2-1; D possibly corresponds to TRBD2 (6 bases). V gave up 8 bases and J gave up 5 bases, with 16 bases separating them. Germline V gives CDR1 SNHLY, CDR2 FYNNEI. The CDR3 is made up of 14 amino acids. Here the CDR3 DNA reads TGTGCCAGCGAACTCGGGAGCCTCGACAATGAGCAGTTCTTC. Protein sequence: CASELGSLDNEQFF.

This chain uses TRBV4-1 with TRBJ1-2, with D tentatively TRBD1 (5 bases). Germline V gene data show CDR1 as MGHRA and CDR2 as YSYEKL. The V end lost 6 bases, the J end lost 5 bases, and 13 bases lay between the germline ends. The CDR3 extends over 13 amino acids. In DNA, the CDR3 is TGCGCCAGCAGTGTCGGGGGACCATATGGCTACACCTTC. Its translation is CASSVGGPYGYTF.

The table lists this clone with a count of one. This chain joins TRBV7-6 and TRBJ2-1, with 11 positions matching TRBD2. The V and J ends lost 0 bases and 7 bases, in that order; junction bases with no gene match: 14. CDR1 SGHVS and CDR2 FNYEAQ come from the germline V gene. The CDR3 has 19 residues. The DNA for the CDR3 is TGTGCCAGCAGCTTAGCATTGGGGTTAGCGGGAGGGCCGGGGAATGAGCAGTTCTTC. This encodes CASSLALGLAGGPGNEQFF. Full variable domain (remainder filled in from reference TRBV7-6 and TRBJ2-1): GAGVSQSPRYKVTKRGQDVALRCDPISGHVSLYWYRQALGQGPEFLTYFNYEAQQDKSGLPNDRFSAERPEGSISTLTIQRTEQRDSAMYRCASSLALGLAGGPGNEQFFGPGTRLTVL.